The rows below give T cell receptor beta chains drawn from one sample of a study of shared clonotypes between healthy human individuals. Here immunoSEQ multiplex PCR was the method, and the copy in TCRdb shows in-frame clones only, minus some. Of over 850,000 clones in the sample, approximately 80% were seen once. Material for sequencing was memory CD4+ T cells from PBMCs. Every receptor here comes from a man between 18 and 35 years old in good health. Some clones in this sample may be carry-over from other donors' samples. CDR3s include the opening cysteine and the closing phenylalanine or tryptophan. The D gene is left open where the match is weak. The listing skips clone size in some rows; elsewhere it reads once, few, many or a size class.

j_call cdr3_length d_call clone_size v_call cdr3_aa cdr3_nt
TRBJ2-7 16 TRBD1 . TRBV6-5 CASSWTRDRARNEQYF TGTGCCAGCAGTTGGACCCGGGACAGGGCACGCAACGAGCAGTACTTC
TRBJ2-7 17 TRBD2 . TRBV4-1 CASSLGLAGGAPYEQYF TGCGCCAGCAGCCTGGGACTAGCGGGAGGGGCCCCCTACGAGCAGTACTTC
TRBJ1-3 14 TRBD1 . TRBV29-1 CSVVEGAIGNTIYF TGCAGCGTTGTAGAGGGGGCGATTGGAAACACCATATATTTT
TRBJ2-7 13 . . TRBV28 CASTPIRGREQYF TGTGCCAGCACCCCCATCAGGGGTAGAGAGCAGTACTTC
TRBJ1-4 14 . . TRBV4-1 CASSMAGLNEKLFF TGCGCCAGCAGCATGGCAGGCCTTAATGAAAAACTGTTTTTT
TRBJ2-7 15 TRBD1 once TRBV2 CASRPTGGLAYEQYF TGTGCCAGCAGGCCAACAGGGGGCTTGGCCTACGAGCAGTACTTC
TRBJ2-6 19 TRBD2 . TRBV7-2 CASSHPSQRDPSGANVLTF TGTGCCAGCAGCCACCCCTCCCAGCGGGATCCCTCTGGGGCCAACGTCCTGACTTTC
TRBJ2-5 13 TRBD1 . TRBV29-1 CSVIGQGGETQYF TGCAGCGTTATCGGACAGGGTGGAGAGACCCAGTACTTC
TRBJ2-7 13 TRBD1 once TRBV7-2 CASSFGTAYEQYF TGTGCCAGCAGCTTTGGGACAGCCTACGAGCAGTACTTC
TRBJ2-2 15 . . TRBV7-8 CASSRDRWDTGELFF TGTGCCAGCAGTCGCGACAGGTGGGACACCGGGGAGCTGTTTTTT
TRBJ2-2 14 . once TRBV2 CASKDSSQGGELFF TGTGCCAGCAAGGACAGTAGCCAGGGCGGGGAGCTGTTTTTT
TRBJ2-7 11 . . TRBV6-1 CATTVGYEQYF TGTGCCACCACGGTAGGCTACGAGCAGTACTTC
TRBJ2-7 15 TRBD1 . TRBV19 CASSKPGQGPYEQYF TGTGCCAGTAGTAAGCCGGGACAGGGCCCCTACGAGCAGTACTTC
TRBJ1-1 17 . . TRBV28 CASTSARGVDLNTEAFF TGTGCCAGCACTTCTGCGAGGGGCGTAGATCTGAACACTGAAGCTTTCTTT
TRBJ2-2 15 . . TRBV29-1 CSVLIGPPNTGELFF TGCAGCGTTTTAATCGGTCCCCCGAACACCGGGGAGCTGTTTTTT
TRBJ2-1 13 TRBD1 . TRBV5-1 CASSLSGGGEQFF TGCGCCAGCAGCTTGTCAGGGGGCGGTGAGCAGTTCTTC
TRBJ2-1 16 . . TRBV4-2 CASSQGESRTYNEQFF TGTGCCAGCAGCCAAGGAGAGAGCCGCACCTACAATGAGCAGTTCTTC
TRBJ1-1 14 . . TRBV7-8 CASSFRAFNTEAFF TGTGCCAGCAGCTTCAGAGCTTTTAACACTGAAGCTTTCTTT
TRBJ1-6 13 . . TRBV28 CASRPLQDSPLHF TGTGCCAGCAGGCCTCTCCAAGATTCACCCCTCCACTTT
TRBJ1-3 16 . . TRBV6-5 CASSYLASGAGNTIYF TGTGCCAGCAGTTACTTGGCGTCGGGAGCTGGAAACACCATATATTTT
TRBJ1-5 12 . . TRBV28 CATEAGNQPQHF TGTGCCACTGAGGCGGGGAATCAGCCCCAGCATTTT
TRBJ2-7 12 . . TRBV29-1 CSVARGGDEQYF TGCAGCGTCGCCAGGGGAGGGGACGAGCAGTACTTC
TRBJ2-7 13 . . TRBV5-6 CASSPGPTYEQYF TGTGCCAGCAGCCCGGGCCCCACCTACGAGCAGTACTTC
TRBJ1-2 13 . . TRBV6-6 CASRRQNIYGYTF TGTGCCAGCAGACGACAAAACATCTATGGCTACACCTTC
TRBJ1-2 15 . . TRBV10-2 CASSPARGGGYGYTF TGCGCCAGCAGCCCCGCCCGGGGAGGGGGTTATGGCTACACCTTC
TRBJ2-7 13 . . TRBV28 CASSLPRTAGWYF TGTGCCAGCAGTCTACCACGGACAGCCGGGTGGTACTTC
TRBJ1-5 15 . . TRBV2 CASSVGSNSNQPQHF TGTGCCAGCAGTGTAGGAAGCAATAGCAATCAGCCCCAGCATTTT